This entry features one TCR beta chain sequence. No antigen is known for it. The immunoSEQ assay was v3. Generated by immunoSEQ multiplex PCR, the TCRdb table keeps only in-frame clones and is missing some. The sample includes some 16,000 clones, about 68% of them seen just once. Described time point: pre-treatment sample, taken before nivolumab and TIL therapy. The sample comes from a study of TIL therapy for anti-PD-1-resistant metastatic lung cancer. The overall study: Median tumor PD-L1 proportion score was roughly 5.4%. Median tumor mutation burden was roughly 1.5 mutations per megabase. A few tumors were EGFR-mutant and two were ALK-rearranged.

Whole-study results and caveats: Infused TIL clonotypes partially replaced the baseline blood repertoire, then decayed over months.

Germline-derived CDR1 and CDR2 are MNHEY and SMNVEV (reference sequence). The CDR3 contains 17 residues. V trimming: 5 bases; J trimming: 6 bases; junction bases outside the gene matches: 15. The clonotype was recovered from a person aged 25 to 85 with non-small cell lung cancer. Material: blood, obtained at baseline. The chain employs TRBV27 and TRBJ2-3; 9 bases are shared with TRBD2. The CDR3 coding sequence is TGTGCCAGCAGTACTATAGCGGGGGAGCCCCACGGGGATACGCAGTATTTT. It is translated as CASSTIAGEPHGDTQYF.